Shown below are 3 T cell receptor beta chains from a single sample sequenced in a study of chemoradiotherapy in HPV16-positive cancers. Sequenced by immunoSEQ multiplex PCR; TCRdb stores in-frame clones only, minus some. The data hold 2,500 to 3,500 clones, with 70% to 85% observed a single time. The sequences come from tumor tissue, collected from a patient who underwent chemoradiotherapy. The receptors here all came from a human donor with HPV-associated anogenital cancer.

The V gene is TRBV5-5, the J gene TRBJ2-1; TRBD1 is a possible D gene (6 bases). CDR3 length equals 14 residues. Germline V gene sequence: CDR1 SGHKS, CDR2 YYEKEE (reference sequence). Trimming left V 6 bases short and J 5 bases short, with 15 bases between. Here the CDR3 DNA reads TGTGCCAGCACTGTCCCAGGGGTGGACAATGAGCAGTTCTTC. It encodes CASTVPGVDNEQFF.

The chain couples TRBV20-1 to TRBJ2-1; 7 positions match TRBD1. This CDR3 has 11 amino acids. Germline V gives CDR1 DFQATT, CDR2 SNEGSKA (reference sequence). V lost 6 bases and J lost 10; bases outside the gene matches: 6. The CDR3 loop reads CSAVRGYEQFF. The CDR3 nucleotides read TGCAGTGCCGTCAGGGGGTACGAGCAGTTCTTC.

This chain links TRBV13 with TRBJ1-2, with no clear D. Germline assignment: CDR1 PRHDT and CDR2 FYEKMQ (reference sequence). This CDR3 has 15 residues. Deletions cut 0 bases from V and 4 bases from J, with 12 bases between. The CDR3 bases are TGTGCCAGCAGCTTAGGCGCAGGACTCGGCTATGGCTACACCTTC. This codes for CASSLGAGLGYGYTF.